The present TCR beta chain was sequenced within a study of T-cell memory formation after mild COVID-19. Background on the study: The TCR clusters were mostly specific to one donor. The study's findings and limits: Detection of some responders pre-infection suggested pre-existing cross-reactive memory T cells participated. Most CD4+ clones that shrank were in CM and EM, while CD8+ ones turned up in EMRA. Clones shrinking between day 15 and 85 showed a balanced CD4/CD8 split, and those that grew later tilted toward CD4+.

Details on this clonotype: The antigen remains undetermined.

Germline-derived CDR1 and CDR2 are DFQATT and SNEGSKA (reference sequence). The CDR3 extends over 16 amino acids. Trimming stripped 3 bases from V and 0 bases from J, with 17 bases between. TCRdb fed the 5' RACE reads into MiXCR, producing one record per CDR3 protein. In the table there are some 350,000 distinct CDR3 sequences, 10% to 15% of which are singletons. The TCR sequence derives from a man aged 18 to 29 who had mild COVID-19 (a few samples of this study predate the infection). Cell type and time point are not known. The chain employs TRBV20-1 and TRBJ2-5; D remains unclear. Sample: PBMCs or a T cell subset sorted from them (not recorded which). The CDR3 DNA is TGCAGTGCTAGTTTTCGTCCTATCAGGTACCAAGAGACCCAGTACTTC. This codes for CSASFRPIRYQETQYF.